Shown below are 7 T cell receptor beta chains from a single sample sequenced in a study of T-cell memory formation after mild COVID-19. TCRdb called the 5' RACE reads again in MiXCR, with one record for every CDR3 protein. The sample has almost 250,000 distinct CDR3 sequences; approximately 15% are singletons. Sequencing used PBMCs or a T cell subset sorted from them (not recorded which). These TCRs come from an adult woman who had mild COVID-19 (a few samples of this study predate the infection). Cell type and time point are not known.

A few counts support this clonotype. The chain uses TRBV7-2 and TRBJ2-3; no definite D call. The CDR3 has 15 residues. Per germline, CDR1 SGHTA and CDR2 FQGNSA. V was pared by 0 bases and J by 2 bases, with 9 bases between. The CDR3 sequence: CASSLAVPITDTQYF. The CDR3 DNA follows: TGTGCCAGCAGCTTAGCCGTACCAATCACAGATACGCAGTATTTT.

The chain has TRBV7-9 and TRBJ1-2, with D perhaps matching TRBD1 (6 bases). This CDR3 contains 15 residues. Trimming cost V 1 base and J 1 base, with 10 bases left between them. Germline V lookup: CDR1 SEHNR, CDR2 FQNEAQ (reference sequence). The CDR3 nucleotides are TGTGCCAGCAGCTTAGAGGGGGGAGTTAACTATGGCTACACCTTC. Translating it yields CASSLEGGVNYGYTF. The full variable domain, completed using reference TRBV7-9 and TRBJ1-2, is DTGVSQNPRHKITKRGQNVTFRCDPISEHNRLYWYRQTLGQGPEFLTYFQNEAQLEKSRLLSDRFSAERPKGSFSTLEIQRTEQGDSAMYLCASSLEGGVNYGYTFGSGTRLTVV.

The chain joins TRBV12-3 or TRBV12-4 to TRBJ2-5, with 11 positions matching TRBD2. The CDR3 runs 15 residues. Germline trimming cut 5 bases from V and 1 base from J; bases unmatched to any gene: 3. Here the CDR3 DNA reads TGTGCCAGCAGTCAGGGACTAGCGGCCCAAGAGACCCAGTACTTC. Amino acids: CASSQGLAAQETQYF.

The rearrangement uses TRBV7-2 and TRBJ1-2, with a possible D match to TRBD1 (5 bases). V was trimmed by 3 bases and J by 0 bases, leaving 8 bases between them. From germline, CDR1 is SGHTA and CDR2 FQGNSA. The CDR3 length is 14 residues. CDR3 residues: CASSFRQPNYGYTF. DNA for the CDR3: TGTGCCAGCAGCTTTAGACAGCCTAACTATGGCTACACCTTC.

This clonotype was picked up a small number of times. The CDR3 here is CAWSVRREGDNSPLHF. For the CDR3, the DNA is TGTGCCTGGAGTGTAAGGCGAGAGGGGGATAATTCACCCCTCCACTTT. The chain links TRBV30 to TRBJ1-6; maybe TRBD1 (6 bases). There are 16 residues in the CDR3. Trimming shortened V by 0 bases and J by 5 bases, and 14 bases separated the two germline ends. CDR1 GTSNPN and CDR2 SVGIG come from the germline V gene (reference sequence).

At least ten counts were recorded for this clonotype. The chain recombines TRBV7-2 with TRBJ2-7; weak D call: TRBD2 (5 bases). From germline, CDR1 is SGHTA and CDR2 FQGNSA. CDR3 size: 12 residues. Trimming removed 3 bases from V and 6 bases from J, with 9 bases in between. CDR3 region: CASSFSRGEQYF. The DNA of the CDR3 is TGTGCCAGCAGCTTTAGTCGGGGCGAGCAGTACTTC.

The chain uses TRBV7-8 and TRBJ2-5; possibly TRBD1 for D (7 bases). This CDR3 contains 14 residues. The V end was cut by 1 base, the J end by 5 bases, with 11 bases between. Germline CDR1 SGHVS, CDR2 FQNEAQ. DNA of the CDR3: TGTGCCAGCAGCTTAGAGACAGGGAGGGAGACCCAGTACTTC. Amino acid sequence: CASSLETGRETQYF.